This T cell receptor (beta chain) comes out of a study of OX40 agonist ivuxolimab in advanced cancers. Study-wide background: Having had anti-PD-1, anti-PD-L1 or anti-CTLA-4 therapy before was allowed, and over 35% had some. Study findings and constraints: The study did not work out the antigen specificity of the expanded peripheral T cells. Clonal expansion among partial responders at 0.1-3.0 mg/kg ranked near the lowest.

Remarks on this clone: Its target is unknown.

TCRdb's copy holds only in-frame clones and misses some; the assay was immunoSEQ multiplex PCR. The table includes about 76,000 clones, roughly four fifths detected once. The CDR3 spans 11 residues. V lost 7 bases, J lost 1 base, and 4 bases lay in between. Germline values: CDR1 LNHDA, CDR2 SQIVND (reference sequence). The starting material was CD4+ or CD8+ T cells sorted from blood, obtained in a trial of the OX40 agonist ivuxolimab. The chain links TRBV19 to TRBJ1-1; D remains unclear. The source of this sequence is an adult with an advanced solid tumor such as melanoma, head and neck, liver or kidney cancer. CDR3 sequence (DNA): TGTGCCAGTATGGGGAACACTGAAGCTTTCTTT. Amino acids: CASMGNTEAFF.